These 20 T cell receptor beta chains were all obtained from the same sample, sequenced in a study of T cell repertoires in cytomegalovirus infection. TCRdb re-analysed the reads in MiXCR, keeping a single row per CDR3 protein. This table holds approximately 590,000 distinct CDR3 sequences, almost 40% found once. These receptors lack a known antigen. Sequencing was performed on cultured PBMCs, taken from culture after CMV antigen stimulation. Receptors originate from a human donor in good health (CMV status not recorded). Some clones in this sample may be carry-over from other donors' samples.

This clonotype showed up just a few times. The genes are TRBV7-2 and TRBJ2-5; D not certain. Germline V gives CDR1 SGHTA, CDR2 FQGNSA. V lost 1 base and J lost 5, with 8 bases in between. The CDR3 is made up of 13 amino acids. The CDR3 spells CASSLVSRETQYF. CDR3 sequence (DNA): TGTGCCAGCAGCTTAGTCTCGAGGGAGACCCAGTACTTC.

This clonotype was picked up a small number of times. This rearrangement joins TRBV7-9 to TRBJ2-1; 8 bases are a match to TRBD2. The junction had 5 bases not matched to a gene; V was cut back by 5 bases and J by 11 bases. This CDR3 contains 12 residues. CDR1 is SEHNR and CDR2 is FQNEAQ in the germline V gene (reference sequence). CDR3: CASSRPGGQQFF. In nucleotides, the CDR3 is TGTGCCAGCAGCCGTCCGGGAGGGCAGCAGTTCTTC. Looking up the rest from reference TRBV7-9 and TRBJ2-1 gives the full variable domain: DTGVSQNPRHKITKRGQNVTFRCDPISEHNRLYWYRQTLGQGPEFLTYFQNEAQLEKSRLLSDRFSAERPKGSFSTLEIQRTEQGDSAMYLCASSRPGGQQFFGPGTRLTVL.

The J gene is TRBJ2-1, the V gene TRBV5-6; D uncertain. V lost 0 bases and J 9 bases, leaving 13 bases between the germline ends. Germline V gene lookup returns CDR1 SGHDT and CDR2 YYEEEE. The CDR3 runs to 14 residues. In DNA, the CDR3 is TGTGCCAGCAGCTTGGAGACCAGGTGGACTGAGCAGTTCTTC. Its translation is CASSLETRWTEQFF.

This clonotype was observed a handful of times. The chain has TRBV11-2 and TRBJ1-6, with D tentatively TRBD1 (5 bases). CDR3 size: 15 residues. Germline CDR1 SGHAT, CDR2 FQNNGV. Between the trimmed V and J ends, which lost 3 bases and 10 bases, there was a span of 16 bases. For the CDR3, the DNA is TGTGCCAGCAGCTTTGGTCAGGGCAGGCACTCACCCCTCCACTTT. Its translation is CASSFGQGRHSPLHF.

The chain couples TRBV7-6 to TRBJ2-7; 8 bases are shared with TRBD2. V was clipped by 4 bases and J by 2 bases; unmatched bases: 10. Germline CDR1 is SGHVS and CDR2 is FNYEAQ. The CDR3 covers 16 residues. The chain's CDR3 is CASSSTRGGRTYEQYF. DNA for the CDR3: TGTGCCAGCAGCTCCACACGGGGGGGGCGAACCTACGAGCAGTACTTC. Full variable domain (remainder filled in from reference TRBV7-6 and TRBJ2-7): GAGVSQSPRYKVTKRGQDVALRCDPISGHVSLYWYRQALGQGPEFLTYFNYEAQQDKSGLPNDRFSAERPEGSISTLTIQRTEQRDSAMYRCASSSTRGGRTYEQYFGPGTRLTVT.

The rearrangement links TRBV20-1 to TRBJ2-3; tentative D call: TRBD2 (5 bases). V lost 0 bases to trimming and J lost 0 bases, with 13 bases between them. The CDR3 sequence is 16 residues long. The germline V gene has CDR1 DFQATT and CDR2 SNEGSKA (reference sequence). The CDR3 reads CSARDPSGSSTDTQYF. The CDR3 nucleotides are TGCAGTGCTAGAGATCCGAGCGGATCTAGCACAGATACGCAGTATTTT.

The chain recombines TRBV27 with TRBJ1-1; TRBD1 might be the D (5 bases). The CDR3 length is 16 residues. Germline-derived CDR1 and CDR2 are MNHEY and SMNVEV (reference sequence). V was pared by 2 bases and J by 3 bases, with 16 bases between. The CDR3 DNA follows: TGTGCCAGCAGTTTACGCCGGGGGGGGATAGACACTGAAGCTTTCTTT. It encodes CASSLRRGGIDTEAFF.

This chain links TRBV18 with TRBJ2-5; D unclear. This CDR3 contains 13 residues. Germline lookup yields CDR1 KGHSH and CDR2 LQKENI. Trimming took 2 bases from V and 5 from J, leaving 9 bases between them. This chain's CDR3 is CASSPVARETQYF. CDR3 bases: TGTGCCAGCTCACCAGTGGCTCGGGAGACCCAGTACTTC.

The chain recombines TRBV3-1 with TRBJ2-5; the D is unclear. The V end lost 2 bases, the J end lost 0 bases, and 4 bases lay between the germline ends. CDR1 and CDR2 (germline): LGHDT, YNNKEL (reference sequence). CDR3 length: 13 amino acids. CDR3 nucleotides: TGTGCCAGCAGCCAACCGTACCAAGAGACCCAGTACTTC. Residues: CASSQPYQETQYF.

This clonotype has a count of ten or more. J is TRBJ2-1 and V is TRBV7-2, with TRBD2 matching over 10 bases. The CDR3 is 14 residues long. CDR1 and CDR2 (germline): SGHTA, FQGNSA. V lost 5 bases to trimming and J lost 6 bases; unmatched junction nucleotides: 4. The CDR3: CASSRGTSVNEQFF. The CDR3 coding sequence is TGTGCCAGCAGCCGCGGGACTAGCGTCAATGAGCAGTTCTTC. The complete variable domain, with remaining parts taken from reference TRBV7-2 and TRBJ2-1, reads GAGVSQSPSNKVTEKGKDVELRCDPISGHTALYWYRQSLGQGLEFLIYFQGNSAPDKSGLPSDRFSAERTGGSVSTLTIQRTQQEDSAVYLCASSRGTSVNEQFFGPGTRLTVL.

This clonotype was counted a few times. The V and J genes are TRBV12-3 or TRBV12-4 and TRBJ1-1, with D uncertain. Trimming pared 6 bases from V and 1 base from J, leaving 9 bases between. The CDR3 is 13 amino acids. DNA for the CDR3: TGTGCCAGCAGCACGGCGGAGAACACTGAAGCTTTCTTT. Its translation: CASSTAENTEAFF.

The V gene is TRBV2, the J gene TRBJ1-3; 8 nucleotides line up with TRBD1. The CDR3 is made up of 16 amino acids. From germline, CDR1 is SNHLY and CDR2 FYNNEI. Germline trimming cut 6 bases from V and 0 bases from J; bases unmatched to any gene: 7. The CDR3 sequence: CASSGQGINSGNTIYF. CDR3 coding DNA: TGTGCCAGCAGCGGACAGGGCATTAACTCTGGAAACACCATATATTTT.

The chain joins TRBV6-1 to TRBJ2-7; D gene uncertain. Trimming took 6 bases from V and 1 from J, leaving 10 bases between them. This CDR3 is 13 amino acids long. Looked up from germline, CDR1 is MNHNS and CDR2 is SASEGT. In DNA form, the CDR3 reads TGTGCCAGCAGATCCGGGTTATCCTACGAGCAGTACTTC. It yields the protein CASRSGLSYEQYF.

The rearrangement links TRBV4-2 to TRBJ1-6; D uncertain. Trimming shortened V by 4 bases and J by 7 bases, and 11 bases separated the two germline ends. The CDR3 sequence is 14 residues long. Germline loops: CDR1 LGHNA, CDR2 YNFKEQ. CDR3 protein: CASSPPGRNSPLHF. The CDR3 bases are TGTGCCAGCAGCCCCCCCGGAAGAAATTCACCCCTCCACTTT.

The table lists this clonotype with a few counts. This chain joins TRBV2 and TRBJ1-3, with D possibly matching TRBD1 (6 bases). Looked up from germline, CDR1 is SNHLY and CDR2 is FYNNEI. Trimming removed 10 bases at V and 4 bases at J, with 11 bases between. The CDR3 totals 12 residues. For the CDR3, the DNA is TGTGCCACCCGTGACAGGGGAAACACCATATATTTT. It specifies CATRDRGNTIYF.

This clonotype has a count of ten or more. The chain uses TRBV7-2 and TRBJ2-4; D uncertain. Germline V gives CDR1 SGHTA, CDR2 FQGNSA. This CDR3 is built from 16 residues. Trimming removed 2 bases at V and 2 bases at J, with 13 bases between. The CDR3 region has the DNA TGTGCCAGCAGCTTACCCGCGGTAGCAACCAAAAACATTCAGTACTTC. Translated, it gives CASSLPAVATKNIQYF.

The chain couples TRBV19 to TRBJ2-5, with 8 bases identical to TRBD1. The germline V gene has CDR1 LNHDA and CDR2 SQIVND (reference sequence). The CDR3 has 14 residues. V trimming: 4 bases; J trimming: 3 bases; junction bases outside the gene matches: 4. The CDR3 DNA reads TGTGCCAGTAGTAACGCGGACAGGGAAGAGACCCAGTACTTC. This sequence encodes CASSNADREETQYF.

This clonotype showed up just a few times. The chain carries TRBV4-3 and TRBJ1-2; tentative D call: TRBD1 (5 bases). Trimming cost V 0 bases and J 0 bases, with 11 bases left between them. The CDR3 is 16 amino acids. The germline CDR1 and CDR2 sequences are LGHNA and YSLEER. CDR3 sequence: CASSQDRQGTNYGYTF. DNA for the CDR3: TGCGCCAGCAGCCAAGATCGGCAGGGAACTAACTATGGCTACACCTTC.

V and J are TRBV9 and TRBJ1-4; D remains unclear. Germline CDR1 is SGDLS and CDR2 is YYNGEE. With 3 bases removed from V and 7 bases from J, the gap between germline ends came to 13 bases. The CDR3 loop spans 14 amino acids. The CDR3 here is CASSARTYPEKLFF. The CDR3 DNA reads as TGTGCCAGCAGCGCCCGAACTTACCCTGAAAAACTGTTTTTT. The full variable domain, in which reference TRBV9 and TRBJ1-4 provide the parts outside the CDR3, is DSGVTQTPKHLITATGQRVTLRCSPRSGDLSVYWYQQSLDQGLQFLIQYYNGEERAKGNILERFSAQQFPDLHSELNLSSLELGDSALYFCASSARTYPEKLFFGSGTQLSVL.

The chain links TRBV19 to TRBJ2-3, with a tentative D call TRBD2 (6 bases). Looked up from germline, CDR1 is LNHDA and CDR2 is SQIVND (reference sequence). This CDR3 has 15 residues. V was cut by 6 bases and J by 2 bases, with 15 bases left in between. The CDR3 DNA reads TGTGCCAGTAGCCGTATAGCGGAGCTCACAGATACGCAGTATTTT. Its translation: CASSRIAELTDTQYF.